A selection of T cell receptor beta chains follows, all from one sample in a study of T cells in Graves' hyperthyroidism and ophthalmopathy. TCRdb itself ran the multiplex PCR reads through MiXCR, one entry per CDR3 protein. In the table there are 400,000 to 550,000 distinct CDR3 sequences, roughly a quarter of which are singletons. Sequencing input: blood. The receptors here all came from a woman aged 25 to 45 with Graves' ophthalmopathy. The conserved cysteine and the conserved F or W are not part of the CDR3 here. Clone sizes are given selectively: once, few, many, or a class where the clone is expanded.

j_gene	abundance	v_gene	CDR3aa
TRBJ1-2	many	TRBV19	ASSIGPTRDGYT
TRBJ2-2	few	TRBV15	ATSRTRTGGKAGELF
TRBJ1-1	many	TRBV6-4	ASSAGSATEAF
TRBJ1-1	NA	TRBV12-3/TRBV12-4	ASTRIWNTEAF
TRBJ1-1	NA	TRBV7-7	ASSYNQNTEAF
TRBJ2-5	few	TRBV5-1	ASSSLAGSQETQY
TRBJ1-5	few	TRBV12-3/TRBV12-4	ASSLRSQPQH
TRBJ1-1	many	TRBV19	ASSRDKNTEAF
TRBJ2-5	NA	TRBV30	AWSTENQETQY
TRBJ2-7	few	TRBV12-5	ASGLVLEQGIHEQY
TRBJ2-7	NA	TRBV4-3	ASSQDPTYRDYEQY
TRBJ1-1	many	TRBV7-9	ASSHGQGQNTEAF
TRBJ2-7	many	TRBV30	AWGDRGYEQY
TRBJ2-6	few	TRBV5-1	ASSLEPLPKRANVLT
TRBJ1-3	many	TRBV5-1	ASSWTPGQGNTIY
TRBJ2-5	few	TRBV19	VSSMWQETQY
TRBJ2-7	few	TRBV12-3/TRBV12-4	ASSLVWQGTGVYEQY
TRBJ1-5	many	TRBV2	ASSDIGSNQPQH
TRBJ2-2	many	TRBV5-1	ASSLQVTGELF